What follows are 28 T cell receptor beta chains derived from one specimen sequenced in a study of blood T cell repertoires in COVID-19. TCRdb keeps only in-frame clones here, not all; method: immunoSEQ multiplex PCR. The table records roughly 190,000 clones, around 86% of them present only once. Sequenced material: peripheral blood. These receptors all stem from a woman aged 40-49 years with acute or convalescent COVID-19.

This clone appeared a few times. This chain links TRBV5-6 with TRBJ2-7; 8 bases agree with TRBD1. The CDR3 covers 15 residues. Germline V lookup: CDR1 SGHDT, CDR2 YYEEEE. J lost 10 bases, V lost 1 base, and 13 bases had no gene match. DNA for the CDR3: TGTGCCAGCAGCTTGTGGGGGAGCAGGGGGCTTACCCAGTACTTC. Residues: CASSLWGSRGLTQYF.

This clone was counted once. The chain employs TRBV3-1 (or the pseudogene TRBV3-2) and TRBJ2-7, with D perhaps TRBD1 (6 bases). Trimming pared 5 bases from V and 1 base from J, leaving 18 bases between. This CDR3 is built from 16 residues. Germline V gene sequence: CDR1 LGHDT, CDR2 YNNKEL (reference sequence). CDR3 nucleotides: TGTGCCAGCAGCAGGGGAATGACAGGTCCATCCTACGAGCAGTACTTC. It specifies CASSRGMTGPSYEQYF.

This chain joins TRBV7-8 and TRBJ2-5, with TRBD1 as a possible D gene (5 bases). V was trimmed by 1 base and J by 1 base, leaving 16 bases between them. This CDR3 has 17 residues. Per germline, CDR1 SGHVS and CDR2 FQNEAQ. The CDR3 DNA reads TGTGCCAGCAGCTTAGTCACTTATTCAGGGCCCCAAGAGACCCAGTACTTC. Translated: CASSLVTYSGPQETQYF.

The V gene is TRBV6-2 or TRBV6-3, the J gene TRBJ2-5, with 8 bases matching TRBD2. Trimming removed 5 bases from V and 4 bases from J; junction bases left unmatched: 6. Looked up from germline, CDR1 is MNHEY and CDR2 is SVGEGT. The CDR3 runs to 14 residues. The DNA for the CDR3 is TGTGCCAGCAGTATACCGGGAGGGGGAGAGACCCAGTACTTC. It yields the protein CASSIPGGGETQYF.

The chain employs TRBV5-5 and TRBJ2-7; tentative D call: TRBD1 (6 bases). In germline, CDR1 is SGHKS, CDR2 YYEKEE (reference sequence). V lost 4 bases and J 0 bases, leaving 20 bases between the germline ends. The CDR3 extends over 17 amino acids. The CDR3 reads CASSPVPRTVGSYEQYF. CDR3 DNA sequence: TGTGCCAGCAGCCCCGTGCCCCGGACAGTCGGCTCCTACGAGCAGTACTTC. The full variable domain, in which reference TRBV5-5 and TRBJ2-7 provide the parts outside the CDR3, is DAGVTQSPTHLIKTRGQQVTLRCSPISGHKSVSWYQQVLGQGPQFIFQYYEKEERGRGNFPDRFSARQFPNYSSELNVNALLLGDSALYLCASSPVPRTVGSYEQYFGPGTRLTVT.

CDR3 sequence (DNA): TGTGCCAGCAGCGTAGATGGGGGCGCGGACTATGGCTACACCTTC. Translated: CASSVDGGADYGYTF. The chain joins TRBV9 to TRBJ1-2; weak D call: TRBD1 (6 bases). CDR3 size: 15 residues. V gave up 0 bases and J gave up 3 bases, with 12 bases separating them. Germline lookup yields CDR1 SGDLS and CDR2 YYNGEE.

The rearrangement uses TRBV5-1 and TRBJ1-6; D is unclear. The CDR3 is made up of 15 amino acids. Between the trimmed V and J ends, which lost 4 bases and 9 bases, there was a span of 17 bases. From germline, CDR1 is SGHRS and CDR2 YFSETQ. The CDR3 reads CASSPIPSDGSPLHF. As DNA, the CDR3 is TGCGCCAGCAGCCCTATCCCTAGCGATGGTTCACCCCTCCACTTT.

This clone was found a few times. The chain couples TRBV30 to TRBJ2-5; D remains ambiguous. The CDR3 is 13 residues long. Germline loops: CDR1 GTSNPN, CDR2 SVGIG (reference sequence). Trimming pared 5 bases from V and 8 bases from J, leaving 18 bases between. CDR3 coding DNA: TGTGCCTGGGGGAAAAAAGAGTCTCCAACCCAGTACTTC. This gives the protein CAWGKKESPTQYF.

For this clone: Other DNA variants within this sample encode the same CDR3. The chain joins TRBV5-1 to TRBJ1-2; TRBD1 agrees at 7 bases. The V and J ends lost 4 bases and 3 bases, in that order; junction bases with no gene match: 3. The CDR3 has 13 amino acids. The germline gives CDR1 SGHRS, CDR2 YFSETQ. This CDR3 reads CASSPTGDYGYTF. In DNA, the CDR3 is TGCGCCAGCAGCCCTACAGGGGACTATGGCTACACCTTC.

This clone was seen only once. This chain joins TRBV5-4 and TRBJ2-7, with TRBD2 matching over 13 bases. Trimming cost V 0 bases and J 2 bases; bases outside gene matches: 5. The CDR3 covers 17 residues. CDR1 is SGHNT and CDR2 is YYREEE in the germline V gene (reference sequence). The CDR3, as DNA: TGTGCCAGCAGCTTGGGGACTAGCGGGGGTCCCACCTACGAGCAGTACTTC. As protein: CASSLGTSGGPTYEQYF. The whole variable domain, remainder taken from reference TRBV5-4 and TRBJ2-7, is ETGVTQSPTHLIKTRGQQVTLRCSSQSGHNTVSWYQQALGQGPQFIFQYYREEENGRGNFPPRFSGLQFPNYSSELNVNALELDDSALYLCASSLGTSGGPTYEQYFGPGTRLTVT.

This sequence joins TRBV7-2 and TRBJ2-7, with 12 positions matching TRBD2. This CDR3 is 15 amino acids long. Germline V gene lookup returns CDR1 SGHTA and CDR2 FQGNSA. The ends lost 6 bases at V and 3 bases at J; junction bases unmatched: 6. CDR3 amino acids: CASSTTSGSFYEQYF. CDR3 bases: TGTGCCAGCAGTACGACTAGCGGGAGTTTCTACGAGCAGTACTTC.

The V call is TRBV15, the J call TRBJ2-3; unclear D gene. This CDR3 comprises 15 residues. With 1 base removed from V and 0 bases from J, the gap between germline ends came to 8 bases. The germline CDR1 and CDR2 sequences are LNHNV and YYDKDF (reference sequence). CDR3 bases: TGTGCCACCAGCAGAGCTCTAGTTAGCACAGATACGCAGTATTTT. Translation: CATSRALVSTDTQYF.

This clone was picked up one time. The chain uses TRBV6-2 or TRBV6-3 and TRBJ1-5; 7 positions agree with TRBD1. Germline lookup yields CDR1 MNHEY and CDR2 SVGEGT. The V segment lost 4 bases and the J segment 7 bases; nucleotides outside the gene matches: 7. This CDR3 has 14 residues. Written as DNA, the CDR3 is TGTGCCAGCAGTTCAGACAGGGCTGAACAGCCCCAGCATTTT. Translated: CASSSDRAEQPQHF.

There are a few counts of this clone. This chain uses TRBV4-1 with TRBJ2-7; D perhaps matches TRBD1 (5 bases). Per the germline V gene, CDR1 is MGHRA and CDR2 is YSYEKL. Trimming removed 0 bases from V and 6 bases from J, with 12 bases in between. This CDR3 contains 14 residues. The CDR3 here is CASSQERGLGEQYF. Written as DNA, the CDR3 is TGCGCCAGCAGCCAAGAAAGGGGTTTAGGCGAGCAGTACTTC.

In DNA, the CDR3 is TGTGCCAGCAGTGAACCGGTCGAGCAGTACTTC. Residues: CASSEPVEQYF. V is TRBV2 and J is TRBJ2-7; D not resolved. Deletions cut 2 bases from V and 6 bases from J, with 5 bases between. Germline V gives CDR1 SNHLY, CDR2 FYNNEI. CDR3 length equals 11 residues.

The chain combines TRBV27 with TRBJ2-7, with D possibly being TRBD1 (7 bases). The CDR3 is 14 residues long. Trimming shortened V by 8 bases and J by 2 bases, and 16 bases separated the two germline ends. Germline-derived CDR1 and CDR2 are MNHEY and SMNVEV (reference sequence). In nucleotides, the CDR3 is TGTGCCAGCGGCCACAGGGGACTCACCTACGAGCAGTACTTC. Translated, it gives CASGHRGLTYEQYF.

The CDR3 DNA is TGTGCCAGTGGTGGGCCGTCTAAAGGTGACTATGGCTACACCTTC. Translation: CASGGPSKGDYGYTF. J is TRBJ1-2 and V is TRBV19; no clear D. There are 15 residues in the CDR3. Germline V gene lookup returns CDR1 LNHDA and CDR2 SQIVND (reference sequence). Between the trimmed V and J ends, which lost 8 bases and 3 bases, there was a span of 19 bases. Full variable domain (outside the CDR3, taken from reference TRBV19 and TRBJ1-2): DGGITQSPKYLFRKEGQNVTLSCEQNLNHDAMYWYRQDPGQGLRLIYYSQIVNDFQKGDIAEGYSVSREKKESFPLTVTSAQKNPTAFYLCASGGPSKGDYGYTFGSGTRLTVV.

The chain is built from TRBV25-1 and TRBJ1-4, with 9 bases aligning to TRBD1. Germline V gene data show CDR1 as MGHDK and CDR2 as SYGVNS. The CDR3 spans 14 residues. The V segment lost 7 bases and the J segment 5 bases; nucleotides outside the gene matches: 5. As DNA, the CDR3 is TGTGCCAGCACTTTGACAGGGGGGAATGAAAAACTGTTTTTT. This translates into CASTLTGGNEKLFF. The variable domain in full, with the rest retrieved from reference TRBV25-1 and TRBJ1-4, is EADIYQTPRYLVIGTGKKITLECSQTMGHDKMYWYQQDPGMELHLIHYSYGVNSTEKGDLSSESTVSRIRTEHFPLTLESARPSHTSQYLCASTLTGGNEKLFFGSGTQLSVL.

CDR3 DNA: TGTGCTAGTGGCATCTCAGGGTTCAATGAGCAGTTCTTC. Amino acids: CASGISGFNEQFF. The gene calls are TRBV12-5 and TRBJ2-1; the D gene is possibly TRBD1 (5 bases). The CDR3 loop spans 13 amino acids. Germline-derived CDR1 and CDR2 are LGHNT and FRNRAP. V was clipped by 6 bases and J by 6 bases, with 12 bases between them.

The V and J genes are TRBV6-5 and TRBJ1-1; perhaps TRBD1 as D (6 bases). Looked up from germline, CDR1 is MNHEY and CDR2 is SVGAGI. This CDR3 is built from 15 residues. Trimming left V 0 bases short and J 0 bases short, with 8 bases between. The CDR3 DNA follows: TGTGCCAGCAGTTACTCGGCAGGGGTGAACACTGAAGCTTTCTTT. Amino acids: CASSYSAGVNTEAFF.

This chain connects TRBV5-1 to TRBJ2-1; 12 positions agree with TRBD2. Germline CDR1 SGHRS, CDR2 YFSETQ. The CDR3 has 14 residues. The trim removed 5 bases at V and 7 bases at J, leaving 4 bases unmatched. CDR3: CASRLGLAGNEQFF. In DNA form, the CDR3 reads TGCGCCAGCAGACTCGGACTAGCGGGGAATGAGCAGTTCTTC. Supplemented by reference TRBV5-1 and TRBJ2-1, the full variable domain reads KAGVTQTPRYLIKTRGQQVTLSCSPISGHRSVSWYQQTPGQGLQFLFEYFSETQRNKGNFPGRFSGRQFSNSRSEMNVSTLELGDSALYLCASRLGLAGNEQFFGPGTRLTVL.

The J gene is TRBJ1-3, the V gene TRBV3-1 (or the pseudogene TRBV3-2); D possibly corresponds to TRBD1 (6 bases). Per the germline V gene, CDR1 is LGHDT and CDR2 is YNNKEL (reference sequence). The CDR3 consists of 15 residues. The ends were cut back, 1 base at V and 4 bases at J, with 11 bases in the middle. The CDR3 spells CASSQGEQGGNTIYF. CDR3 sequence (DNA): TGTGCCAGCAGCCAAGGGGAGCAGGGGGGAAACACCATATATTTT.

The J gene is TRBJ2-7, the V gene TRBV15; maybe TRBD1 (5 bases). V lost 0 bases, J lost 2 bases, and 14 bases lay in between. Germline V gene sequence: CDR1 LNHNV, CDR2 YYDKDF (reference sequence). This CDR3 comprises 16 residues. The CDR3 nucleotides read TGTGCCACCAGCAGAGATCTGGGGCGCGGAGCCTACGAGCAGTACTTC. This codes for CATSRDLGRGAYEQYF.

The rearrangement links TRBV6-5 to TRBJ1-2; TRBD1 is a possible D gene (6 bases). V was trimmed by 10 bases and J by 3 bases, leaving 12 bases between them. This CDR3 spans 12 amino acids. Per germline, CDR1 MNHEY and CDR2 SVGAGI. For the CDR3, the DNA is TGTGCCACCGGGGGGCTCTACTATGGCTACACCTTC. This encodes CATGGLYYGYTF.

The J gene is TRBJ2-3, the V gene TRBV6-5; D might be TRBD1 (6 bases). Germline-derived CDR1 and CDR2 are MNHEY and SVGAGI. Trimming took off 2 bases at V and 4 bases at J, with 13 bases between the two ends. CDR3 length: 15 residues. The CDR3 protein is CASSYMGTIPDTQYF. The DNA for the CDR3 is TGTGCCAGCAGTTACATGGGGACAATCCCAGATACGCAGTATTTT.

The genes are TRBV5-4 and TRBJ2-5; 10 bases are a match to TRBD1. CDR3 length: 15 amino acids. V was pared by 3 bases and J by 5 bases, with 7 bases of the junction left unmatched. From germline, CDR1 is SGHNT and CDR2 YYREEE (reference sequence). The CDR3, as DNA: TGTGCCAGCAGCTGGAGACAGGGGGCCGGGGAGACCCAGTACTTC. This gives the protein CASSWRQGAGETQYF.

This chain joins TRBV28 and TRBJ1-1, with 9 bases lining up with TRBD1. The V gene's germline CDR1 is MDHEN and CDR2 SYDVKM. CDR3 length: 13 residues. V shed 5 bases and J 4 bases; nucleotides not matched to a gene: 2. Here the CDR3 reads CASSATGGTEAFF. The CDR3 DNA sequence: TGTGCCAGCAGTGCGACAGGGGGCACTGAAGCTTTCTTT.

The J gene is TRBJ1-2, the V gene TRBV6-5; D is perhaps TRBD1 (6 bases). There are 14 residues in the CDR3. Germline V gives CDR1 MNHEY, CDR2 SVGAGI. V lost 8 bases to trimming and J lost 3 bases, with 16 bases between them. The CDR3 sequence: CASRQGRLHYGYTF. As DNA, the CDR3 is TGTGCCAGCCGGCAGGGGCGCCTACACTATGGCTACACCTTC.